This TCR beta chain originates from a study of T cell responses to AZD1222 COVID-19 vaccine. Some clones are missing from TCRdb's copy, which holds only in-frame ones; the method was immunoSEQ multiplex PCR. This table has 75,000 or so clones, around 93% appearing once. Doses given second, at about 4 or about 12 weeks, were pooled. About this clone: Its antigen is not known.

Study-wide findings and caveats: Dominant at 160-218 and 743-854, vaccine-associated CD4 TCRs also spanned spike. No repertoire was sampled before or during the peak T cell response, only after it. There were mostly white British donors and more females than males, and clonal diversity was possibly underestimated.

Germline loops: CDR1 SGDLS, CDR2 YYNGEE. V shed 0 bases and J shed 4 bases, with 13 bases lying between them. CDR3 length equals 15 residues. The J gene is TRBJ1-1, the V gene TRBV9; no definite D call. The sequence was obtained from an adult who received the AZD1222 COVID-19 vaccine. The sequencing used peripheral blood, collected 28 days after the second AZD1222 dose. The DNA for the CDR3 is TGTGCCAGCAGCGTAGGACCTCTTTGGGGCACTGAAGCTTTCTTT. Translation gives CASSVGPLWGTEAFF.